The 24 T cell receptor beta chains listed next were all sequenced from one sample in a study of T-cell memory formation after mild COVID-19. TCRdb redid the calling of the 5' RACE reads with MiXCR, one entry per CDR3 protein. The repertoire holds a few hundred thousand distinct CDR3 sequences, with about 17% as singletons. Sequenced input: PBMCs or a T cell subset sorted from them (not recorded which). The receptors shown here come from a man younger than 35 who had mild COVID-19 (a few samples of this study predate the infection). Cell type and time point are not known.

A few counts support this clonotype. This sequence joins TRBV6-2 or TRBV6-3 and TRBJ1-1, with TRBD1 as a possible D gene (6 bases). The CDR3 consists of 12 residues. Between the trimmed V and J ends, which lost 8 bases and 4 bases, there was a span of 11 bases. Germline V lookup: CDR1 MNHEY, CDR2 SVGEGT. CDR3 in amino acids: CASGEGGTEAFF. For the CDR3, the DNA is TGTGCCAGCGGAGAGGGGGGCACTGAAGCTTTCTTT.

This clonotype showed up many times. The rearrangement joins TRBV28 to TRBJ1-2; perhaps TRBD1 as D (6 bases). The CDR3 length is 14 residues. Trimming pared 7 bases from V and 4 bases from J, leaving 16 bases between. CDR1 is MDHEN and CDR2 is SYDVKM in the germline V gene. CDR3: CASTASGAIYGYTF. The CDR3 DNA is TGTGCCAGCACCGCATCAGGGGCAATCTATGGCTACACCTTC.

This chain links TRBV16 with TRBJ1-2, with D unclear. Trimming stripped 0 bases from V and 4 bases from J, with 9 bases between. From germline, CDR1 is KGHSY and CDR2 FQNENV. This CDR3 is 14 amino acids long. As DNA, the CDR3 is TGTGCCAGCAGCCAATCTCAGGAATCCTATGGCTACACCTTC. This translates into CASSQSQESYGYTF.

This clonotype was seen at least ten times. This sequence joins TRBV6-6 and TRBJ2-1; D unresolved. V was trimmed by 6 bases and J by 3 bases, leaving 3 bases between them. Per germline, CDR1 MNHNY and CDR2 SVGAGI (reference sequence). This CDR3 has 11 residues. In DNA form, the CDR3 reads TGTGCCAGCAGGGGCTACAATGAGCAGTTCTTC. Amino acids: CASRGYNEQFF.

There are many counts of this clonotype. The chain carries TRBV14 and TRBJ1-1; D may be TRBD1 (6 bases). CDR3 size: 16 residues. V dropped 4 bases and J dropped 0 bases, with 15 bases sitting between them. Germline V gene data show CDR1 as SGHDN and CDR2 as FVKESK. The CDR3 nucleotides are TGTGCCAGCAGCCCCCTGGTACAGGGTATGAACACTGAAGCTTTCTTT. Encoded protein: CASSPLVQGMNTEAFF. The full variable domain, with the rest looked up from reference TRBV14 and TRBJ1-1, is EAGVTQFPSHSVIEKGQTVTLRCDPISGHDNLYWYRRVMGKEIKFLLHFVKESKQDESGMPNNRFLAERTGGTYSTLKVQPAELEDSGVYFCASSPLVQGMNTEAFFGQGTRLTVV.

The chain couples TRBV20-1 to TRBJ2-5, with TRBD2 identical over 12 bases. Germline CDR1 reads DFQATT; CDR2 reads SNEGSKA (reference sequence). The CDR3 contains 16 residues. V trimming: 6 bases; J trimming: 2 bases; junction bases outside the gene matches: 10. As DNA, the CDR3 is TGCAGTGCCGCGAGACTAGCGGGGGAACTACAAGAGACCCAGTACTTC. It translates to CSAARLAGELQETQYF.

Only a few counts were recorded for this clonotype. V usage is TRBV11-2 and J usage is TRBJ1-3; a possible D gene is TRBD1 (5 bases). The CDR3 sequence is 15 residues long. Germline assignment: CDR1 SGHAT and CDR2 FQNNGV. V was trimmed by 1 base and J by 0 bases, leaving 7 bases between them. Here the CDR3 DNA reads TGTGCCAGCAGCTTAGTAGACAGCTCTGGAAACACCATATATTTT. Translated, it gives CASSLVDSSGNTIYF.

This clonotype was picked up many times. V is TRBV7-2 and J is TRBJ1-1; D might be TRBD1 (6 bases). The germline V gene encodes CDR1 SGHTA and CDR2 FQGNSA. With 7 bases removed from V and 11 bases from J, the gap between germline ends came to 17 bases. CDR3 length: 12 residues. CDR3 DNA: TGTGCCAGCACCGGAGAGGGGGTTCGGGCTTTCTTT. Its translation: CASTGEGVRAFF.

This clonotype was counted many times. This sequence joins TRBV12-3 or TRBV12-4 and TRBJ2-3; TRBD2 matches 10 bases. V shed 5 bases, J shed 0 bases, and the junction held 2 bases outside the gene matches. The CDR3 consists of 15 residues. The CDR3 nucleotides read TGTGCCAGCAGTCTGACTAGCGGGAGCACAGATACGCAGTATTTT. Translated: CASSLTSGSTDTQYF.

The CDR3 nucleotides read TGCGCCAGCAGCCAAGATAGGGGACAGGGTAAGCAGTTCTTC. This sequence encodes CASSQDRGQGKQFF. The chain has TRBV4-3 and TRBJ2-1; TRBD1 matches 9 bases. The CDR3 totals 14 residues. From germline, CDR1 is LGHNA and CDR2 YSLEER. J lost 11 bases, V lost 0 bases, and 5 bases had no gene match.

This clonotype was seen a handful of times. V and J are TRBV5-1 and TRBJ1-1; no clear D gene. Germline CDR1 SGHRS, CDR2 YFSETQ. Trimming shortened V by 2 bases and J by 0 bases, and 11 bases separated the two germline ends. CDR3 length: 15 amino acids. In DNA form, the CDR3 reads TGCGCCAGCAGCTTAATGACCGCGCTGAACACTGAAGCTTTCTTT. Its translation: CASSLMTALNTEAFF.

The chain recombines TRBV6-6 with TRBJ2-1; tentative D call: TRBD1 (6 bases). Germline values: CDR1 MNHNY, CDR2 SVGAGI (reference sequence). The CDR3 is made up of 14 amino acids. V gave up 2 bases and J gave up 10 bases, with 15 bases separating them. The CDR3 sequence: CASSYDPLGGEQFF. The CDR3 bases are TGTGCCAGCAGTTACGATCCCCTAGGGGGAGAGCAGTTCTTC.

There are a few counts of this clonotype. The V call is TRBV7-9, the J call TRBJ1-1; perhaps TRBD1 as D (6 bases). The CDR3 loop spans 14 amino acids. The germline CDR1 and CDR2 sequences are SEHNR and FQNEAQ (reference sequence). Trimming cost V 5 bases and J 5 bases, with 15 bases left between them. The CDR3 bases are TGTGCCAGCAGCCCGTTGGGGGCGCGTACTGAAGCTTTCTTT. Translating gives CASSPLGARTEAFF.

J is TRBJ1-2 and V is TRBV5-1, with 8 positions matching TRBD1. There are 15 residues in the CDR3. The V gene's germline CDR1 is SGHRS and CDR2 YFSETQ. The junction had 9 bases not matched to a gene; V was cut back by 4 bases and J by 4 bases. The chain's CDR3 is CASSPRGQASYGYTF. CDR3 in DNA: TGCGCCAGCAGCCCCCGGGGACAGGCGTCCTATGGCTACACCTTC.

The DNA of the CDR3 is TGTGCCAGCAGTGAAGAATCGGGCGGGTTCTTC. Its translation is CASSEESGGFF. The V gene is TRBV2, the J gene TRBJ2-1; D remains unclear. Germline CDR1 and CDR2: SNHLY and FYNNEI. The CDR3 extends over 11 amino acids. The V end was cut by 1 base, the J end by 15 bases, with 10 bases between.

Only a few counts were recorded for this clonotype. The chain is built from TRBV6-1 and TRBJ2-7; 8 bases map to TRBD1. This CDR3 has 13 amino acids. Looked up from germline, CDR1 is MNHNS and CDR2 is SASEGT. J was trimmed by 2 bases and V by 6 bases; bases with no gene match: 3. The CDR3 protein is CASRTGGAYEQYV. In nucleotides, the CDR3 is TGTGCCAGCAGAACAGGGGGAGCCTACGAGCAGTACGTC.

This clonotype was counted only a few times. At one end the junction does not follow the germline gene, possibly because of a read error. V and J are TRBV5-1 and TRBJ2-2; D is unresolved. The germline gives CDR1 SGHRS, CDR2 YFSETQ. CDR3 length: 14 amino acids. Here the CDR3 reads CASTLASFTGELFF. Written as DNA, the CDR3 is TGCGCCAGCACCTTGGCGTCGTTTACCGGGGAGCTGTTTTTT.

This chain uses TRBV3-1 with TRBJ1-4; D is possibly TRBD1 (6 bases). CDR3 length: 15 amino acids. Germline V gene lookup returns CDR1 LGHDT and CDR2 YNNKEL (reference sequence). Trimming took 5 bases from V and 3 from J, leaving 13 bases between them. The CDR3: CASSSDGTSNEKLFF. In DNA form, the CDR3 reads TGTGCCAGCAGCTCAGACGGGACATCTAATGAAAAACTGTTTTTT.

V gene TRBV12-3 or TRBV12-4 combines with J gene TRBJ1-2; no reliable D call. V lost 9 bases and J 6 bases, leaving 8 bases between the germline ends. The CDR3 has 10 amino acids. DNA for the CDR3: TGTGCCAGTAGTACGAATGGCTACACCTTC. Translating it yields CASSTNGYTF.

The chain joins TRBV6-5 to TRBJ1-4, with TRBD1 identical over 10 bases. Germline V gene data show CDR1 as MNHEY and CDR2 as SVGAGI. The CDR3 length is 14 residues. The V and J ends lost 6 bases and 8 bases, in that order; junction bases with no gene match: 6. The CDR3 DNA reads TGTGCCAGCAGCTTGACAGGGGGCGCGGAAAAACTGTTTTTT. It yields the protein CASSLTGGAEKLFF.

This clonotype was observed a few times. The V gene is TRBV7-9, the J gene TRBJ1-2; a possible D gene is TRBD1 (5 bases). CDR1 is SEHNR, CDR2 FQNEAQ, per germline (reference sequence). The CDR3 covers 15 residues. The V end lost 1 base, the J end lost 2 bases, and 11 bases lay between the germline ends. As DNA, the CDR3 is TGTGCCAGCAGCTTAGGGGACCGCGCCAACTATGGCTACACCTTC. Translated: CASSLGDRANYGYTF.

This clonotype was recorded at least ten times. The genes are TRBV2 and TRBJ2-7; maybe TRBD1 (6 bases). Trimming cost V 7 bases and J 4 bases, with 8 bases left between them. The germline V gene encodes CDR1 SNHLY and CDR2 FYNNEI. The CDR3 is made up of 11 amino acids. CDR3: CASKGGYEQYF. As DNA, the CDR3 is TGTGCCAGCAAAGGGGGATACGAGCAGTACTTC.

This clonotype appeared a few times. The chain employs TRBV9 and TRBJ2-7; 7 positions agree with TRBD1. Trimming at V came to 3 bases and at J to 2 bases, leaving 5 bases not matched to a gene. The CDR3 consists of 14 residues. Germline values: CDR1 SGDLS, CDR2 YYNGEE. CDR3 protein: CASSARDRAYEQYF. The CDR3, as DNA: TGTGCCAGCAGCGCCCGGGACAGAGCCTACGAGCAGTACTTC.

The J gene is TRBJ1-5, the V gene TRBV11-2, with unresolved D. Germline CDR1 is SGHAT and CDR2 is FQNNGV. This CDR3 has 13 amino acids. Trimming took off 5 bases at V and 7 bases at J, with 12 bases between the two ends. CDR3: CASSANVRQPQHF. Written as DNA, the CDR3 is TGTGCCAGCAGCGCGAACGTTAGGCAGCCCCAGCATTTT.